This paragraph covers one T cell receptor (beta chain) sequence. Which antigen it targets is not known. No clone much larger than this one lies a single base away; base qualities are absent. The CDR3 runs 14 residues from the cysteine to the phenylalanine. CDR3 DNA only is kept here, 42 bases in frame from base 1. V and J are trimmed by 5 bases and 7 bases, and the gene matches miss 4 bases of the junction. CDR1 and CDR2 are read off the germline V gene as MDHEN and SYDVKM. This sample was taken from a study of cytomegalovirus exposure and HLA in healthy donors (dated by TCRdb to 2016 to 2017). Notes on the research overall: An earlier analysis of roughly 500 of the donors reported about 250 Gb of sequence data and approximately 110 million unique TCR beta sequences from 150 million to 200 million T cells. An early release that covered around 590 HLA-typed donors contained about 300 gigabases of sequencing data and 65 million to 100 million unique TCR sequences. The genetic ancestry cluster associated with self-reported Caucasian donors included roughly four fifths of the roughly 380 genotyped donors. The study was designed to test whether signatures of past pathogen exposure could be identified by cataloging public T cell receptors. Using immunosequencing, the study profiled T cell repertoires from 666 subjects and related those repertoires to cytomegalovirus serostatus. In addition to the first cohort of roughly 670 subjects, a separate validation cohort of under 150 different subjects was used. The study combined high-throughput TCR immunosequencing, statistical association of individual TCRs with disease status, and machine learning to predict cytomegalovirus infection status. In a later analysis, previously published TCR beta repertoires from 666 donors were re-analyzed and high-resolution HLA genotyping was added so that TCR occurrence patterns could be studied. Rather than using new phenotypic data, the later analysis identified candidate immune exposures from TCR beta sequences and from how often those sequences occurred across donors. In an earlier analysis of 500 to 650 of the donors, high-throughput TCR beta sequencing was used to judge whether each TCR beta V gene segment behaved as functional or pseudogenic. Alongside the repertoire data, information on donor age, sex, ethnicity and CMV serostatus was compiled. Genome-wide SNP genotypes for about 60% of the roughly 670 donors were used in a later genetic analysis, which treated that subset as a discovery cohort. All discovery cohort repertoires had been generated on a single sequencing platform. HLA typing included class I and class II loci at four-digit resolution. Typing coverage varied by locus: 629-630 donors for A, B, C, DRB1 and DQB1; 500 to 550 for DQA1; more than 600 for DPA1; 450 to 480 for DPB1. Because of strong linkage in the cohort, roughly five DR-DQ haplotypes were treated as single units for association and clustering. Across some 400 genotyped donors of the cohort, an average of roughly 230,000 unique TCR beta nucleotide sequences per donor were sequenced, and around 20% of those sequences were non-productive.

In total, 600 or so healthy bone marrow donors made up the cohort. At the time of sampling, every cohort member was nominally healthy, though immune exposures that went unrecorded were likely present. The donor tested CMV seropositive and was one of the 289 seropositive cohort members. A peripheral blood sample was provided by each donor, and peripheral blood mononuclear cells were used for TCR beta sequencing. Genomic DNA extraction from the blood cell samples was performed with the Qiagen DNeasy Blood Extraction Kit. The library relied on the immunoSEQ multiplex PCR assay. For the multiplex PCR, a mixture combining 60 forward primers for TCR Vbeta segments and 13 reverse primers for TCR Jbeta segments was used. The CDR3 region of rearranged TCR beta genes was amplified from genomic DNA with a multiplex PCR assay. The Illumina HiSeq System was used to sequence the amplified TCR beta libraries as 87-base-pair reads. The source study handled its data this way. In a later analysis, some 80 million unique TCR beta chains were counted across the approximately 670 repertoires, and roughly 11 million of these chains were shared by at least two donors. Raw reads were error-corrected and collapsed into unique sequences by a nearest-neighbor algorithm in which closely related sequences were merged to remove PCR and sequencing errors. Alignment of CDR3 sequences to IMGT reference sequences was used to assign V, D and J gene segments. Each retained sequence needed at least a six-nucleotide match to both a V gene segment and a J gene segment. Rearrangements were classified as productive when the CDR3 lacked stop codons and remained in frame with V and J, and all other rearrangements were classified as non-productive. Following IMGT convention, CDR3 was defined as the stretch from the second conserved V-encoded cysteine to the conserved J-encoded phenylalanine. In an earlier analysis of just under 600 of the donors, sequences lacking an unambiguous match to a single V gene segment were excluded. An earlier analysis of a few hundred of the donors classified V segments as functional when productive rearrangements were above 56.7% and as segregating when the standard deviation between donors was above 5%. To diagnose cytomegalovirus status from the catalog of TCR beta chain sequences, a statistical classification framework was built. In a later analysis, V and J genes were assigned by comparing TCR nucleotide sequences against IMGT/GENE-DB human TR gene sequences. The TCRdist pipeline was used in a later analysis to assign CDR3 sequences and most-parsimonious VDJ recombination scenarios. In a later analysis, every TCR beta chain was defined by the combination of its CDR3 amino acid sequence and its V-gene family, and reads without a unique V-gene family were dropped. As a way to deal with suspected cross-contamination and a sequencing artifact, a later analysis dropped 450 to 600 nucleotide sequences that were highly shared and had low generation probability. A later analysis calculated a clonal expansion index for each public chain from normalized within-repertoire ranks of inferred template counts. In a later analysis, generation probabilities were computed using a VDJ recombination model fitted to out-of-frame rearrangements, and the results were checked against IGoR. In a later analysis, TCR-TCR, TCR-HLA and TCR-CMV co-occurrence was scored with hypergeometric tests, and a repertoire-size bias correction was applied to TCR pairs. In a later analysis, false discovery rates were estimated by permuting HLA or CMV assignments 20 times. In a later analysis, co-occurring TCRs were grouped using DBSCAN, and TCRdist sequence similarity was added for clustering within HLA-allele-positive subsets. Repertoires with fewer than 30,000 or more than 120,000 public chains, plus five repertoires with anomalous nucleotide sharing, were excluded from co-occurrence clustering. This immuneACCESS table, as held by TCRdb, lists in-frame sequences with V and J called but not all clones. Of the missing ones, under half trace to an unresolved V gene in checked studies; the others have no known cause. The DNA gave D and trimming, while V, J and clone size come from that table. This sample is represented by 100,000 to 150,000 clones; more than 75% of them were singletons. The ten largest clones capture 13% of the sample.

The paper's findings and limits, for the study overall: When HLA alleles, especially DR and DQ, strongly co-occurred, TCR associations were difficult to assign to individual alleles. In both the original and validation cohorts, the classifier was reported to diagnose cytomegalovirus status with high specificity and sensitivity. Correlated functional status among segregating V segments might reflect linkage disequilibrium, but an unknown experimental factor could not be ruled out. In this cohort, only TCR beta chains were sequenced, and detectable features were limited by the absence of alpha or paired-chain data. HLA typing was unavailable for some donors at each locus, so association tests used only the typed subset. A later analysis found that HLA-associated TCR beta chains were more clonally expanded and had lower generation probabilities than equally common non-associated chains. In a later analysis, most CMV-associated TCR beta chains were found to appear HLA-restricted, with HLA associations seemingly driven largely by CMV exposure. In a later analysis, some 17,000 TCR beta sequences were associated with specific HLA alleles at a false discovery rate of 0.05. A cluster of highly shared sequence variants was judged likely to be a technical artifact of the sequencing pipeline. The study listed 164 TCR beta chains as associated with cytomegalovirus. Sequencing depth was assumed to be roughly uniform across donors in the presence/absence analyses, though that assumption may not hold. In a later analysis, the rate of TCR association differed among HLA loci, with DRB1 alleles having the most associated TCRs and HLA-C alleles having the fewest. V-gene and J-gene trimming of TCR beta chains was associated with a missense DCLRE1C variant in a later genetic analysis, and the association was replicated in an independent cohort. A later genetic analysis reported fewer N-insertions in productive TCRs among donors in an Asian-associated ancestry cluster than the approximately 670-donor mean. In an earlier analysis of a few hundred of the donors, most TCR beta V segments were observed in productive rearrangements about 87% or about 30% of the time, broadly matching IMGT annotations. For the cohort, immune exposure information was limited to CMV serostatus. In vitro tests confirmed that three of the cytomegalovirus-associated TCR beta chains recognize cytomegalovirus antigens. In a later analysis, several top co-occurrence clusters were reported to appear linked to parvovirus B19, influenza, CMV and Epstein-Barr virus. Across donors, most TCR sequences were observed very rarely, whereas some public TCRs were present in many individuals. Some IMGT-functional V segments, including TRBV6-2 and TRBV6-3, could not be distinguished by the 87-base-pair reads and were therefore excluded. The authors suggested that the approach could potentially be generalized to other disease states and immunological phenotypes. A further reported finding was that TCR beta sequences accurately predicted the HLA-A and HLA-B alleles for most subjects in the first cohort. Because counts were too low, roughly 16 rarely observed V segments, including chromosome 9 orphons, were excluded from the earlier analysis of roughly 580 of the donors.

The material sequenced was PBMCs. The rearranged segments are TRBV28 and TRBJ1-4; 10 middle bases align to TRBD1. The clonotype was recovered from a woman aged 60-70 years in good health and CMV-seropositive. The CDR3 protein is CASSGQGVLEKLFF. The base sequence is TGTGCCAGCAGTGGACAGGGGGTTCTTGAAAAACTGTTTTTT. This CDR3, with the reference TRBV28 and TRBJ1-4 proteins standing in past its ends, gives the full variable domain DVKVTQSSRYLVKRTGEKVFLECVQDMDHENMFWYRQDPGLGLRLIYFSYDVKMKEKGDIPEGYSVSREKKERFSLILESASTNQTSMYLCASSGQGVLEKLFFGSGTQLSVL.